This T cell receptor beta chain was sequenced for a study of blood T cell repertoires in COVID-19 (dated by TCRdb to 2018 to 2020). As for the study more broadly: The collaborator samples originated in the United States, Italy and Spain and spanned the acute and convalescent phases of COVID-19. The material from the prospective study consisted of cDNA or gDNA derived from T cells, B-cell-depleted T cells, or PBMCs. Subjects who had been exposed to COVID-19, were actively infected with it, or had recovered from it provided the deeply sampled blood TCRbeta repertoires that made up the dataset. The repertoires were released in a freely available public database meant as a resource for research on the immune response to SARS-CoV-2. The samples were drawn from the first 160 participants of the ongoing ImmuneRACE study and from some 1,300 subjects provided by 6 global collaborators. Nearly every sample came with metadata listing a de-identified subject ID, COVID-19 status, age in years and sex. HLA class I and class II types, where available, came from metadata supplied by the sample provider rather than from assay-based typing.

General study outcomes and caveats: The amount of clinical and demographic metadata varied by source and participant and was provided uncurated.

At one collaborating source in Seattle, patients were enrolled during active infection and were followed longitudinally through the course of disease. The collaborating institutions used their own protocols to collect whole blood in K2EDTA tubes. For TCRbeta analysis, collaborators shipped samples in one of three forms: frozen whole blood, isolated PBMCs, or DNA extracted from either of those sample types. Turning to this clone: No cognate antigen has been identified for it. No much larger clonotype is one base removed from it; base qualities were not supplied.

CDR1 and CDR2 are drawn from the germline V gene (reference sequence): LGHDT, YNNKEL. The V end loses 0 bases and the J end loses 0 bases, and a stretch of 15 bases separates them. From cysteine to phenylalanine, the CDR3 is 18 amino acids long. Only the CDR3 region is kept as DNA, spanning 54 bases read in frame from base 1. TCRbeta CDR3 regions were amplified from genomic DNA by means of the immunoSEQ Assay, a bias-controlled multiplex PCR. For the original study's pipeline: The number of nucleated cells in each sample was estimated from the amplification of reference gene primers within the assay. Sequence reads were collapsed and filtered to measure the absolute abundance of every unique TCRbeta CDR3 rearrangement. For each sample, productive Simpson clonality was calculated as the square root of Simpson's diversity index across productive rearrangements. This immuneACCESS table, as held by TCRdb, lists in-frame sequences with V and J called but not all clones. Of the missing ones, under half trace to an unresolved V gene in checked studies; the others have no known cause. That table supplies the V and J calls and clone size; D and trimming were determined from the DNA. The sample has fewer than 80,000 clones on record, around 73% of them singletons. Clones ranked in the top ten supply 13% to 15% of the sample.

Input material: peripheral blood. The chain is encoded by TRBV3-1 (or the pseudogene TRBV3-2) joined to TRBJ1-3; no D segment can be confidently identified. The sequence was collected from a man in his 60s with COVID-19, enrolled during active disease. The CDR3 in this case is CASSQESMGQFSGNTIYF. The nucleotide sequence reads as follows: TGTGCCAGCAGCCAAGAGAGCATGGGCCAATTCTCTGGAAACACCATATATTTT.